The T cell receptor beta chain under discussion was sequenced for a study of tumor-infiltrating lymphocytes in primary liver carcinoma. From germline, CDR1 is SGHAT and CDR2 FQNNGV. The CDR3 spans 14 residues. The trim removed 6 bases at V and 7 bases at J, leaving 6 bases unmatched. TCR beta cDNA came from about 500 ng total RNA, primed with a constant-region primer. ARM-PCR, slightly modified, supplied the TCR beta libraries through three nested multiplex PCR rounds. Running about 11 cycles apiece, the first two PCR rounds relied on TRBV1-TRBV30 forward primers together with a C-beta reverse primer. MiXCR, applied by TCRdb to the multiplex PCR reads, yields one record per CDR3 protein. The sample yields about 320,000 distinct CDR3 sequences, roughly two thirds seen once. Researchers drew blood RNA from unsorted whole blood and extracted germline DNA as well.

Input material: peripheral blood. The rearrangement uses TRBV11-2 and TRBJ2-1, with 10 bases lining up with TRBD1. The sequence derives from a man in his forties with primary liver carcinoma and hepatitis B virus infection. CDR3 in amino acids: CASRATGGFNEQFF. CDR3 DNA: TGTGCCAGCAGGGCGACAGGGGGCTTTAATGAGCAGTTCTTC. The variable domain in full, with the rest retrieved from reference TRBV11-2 and TRBJ2-1, is EAGVAQSPRYKIIEKRQSVAFWCNPISGHATLYWYQQILGQGPKLLIQFQNNGVVDDSQLPKDRFSAERLKGVDSTLKIQPAKLEDSAVYLCASRATGGFNEQFFGPGTRLTVL.